This entry lists 26 T cell receptor beta chains sequenced from one sample in a study of spatial heterogeneity in lung cancer. The time point is: blood at routine non-recurrence follow-up after resection. TCRdb called the 5' RACE reads again in MiXCR, with one record for every CDR3 protein. The sample holds tens of thousands of distinct CDR3 sequences, just under 20% seen once. The sample in question was PBMCs, obtained at follow-up. The origin of the receptors is a male donor with early-stage non-small cell lung cancer.

The V call is TRBV24-1, the J call TRBJ2-2; D is unclear. The CDR3 contains 17 residues. V lost 3 bases and J 0 bases, leaving 13 bases between the germline ends. Germline lookup yields CDR1 KGHDR and CDR2 SFDVKD. Here the CDR3 DNA reads TGTGCCACCAGTGATCCCCCGAGCTTCGCGAACACCGGGGAGCTGTTTTTT. Translation gives CATSDPPSFANTGELFF.

The chain employs TRBV10-3 and TRBJ2-3; D gene uncertain. The germline CDR1 and CDR2 sequences are ENHRY and SYGVKD. Trimming shortened V by 0 bases and J by 6 bases, and 7 bases separated the two germline ends. The CDR3 covers 13 residues. CDR3 in DNA: TGTGCCATCAGTGAGTCAGGGATCGATACGCAGTATTTT. Translated, it gives CAISESGIDTQYF.

This clonotype has more than one count but fewer than ten. The rearrangement links TRBV7-2 to TRBJ1-5; 7 bases line up with TRBD1. This CDR3 comprises 15 residues. From germline, CDR1 is SGHTA and CDR2 FQGNSA. The V and J ends lost 7 bases and 3 bases, in that order; junction bases with no gene match: 9. The CDR3 here is CASTRWDSPNQPQHF. Here the CDR3 DNA reads TGTGCCAGCACTCGTTGGGACAGTCCCAATCAGCCCCAGCATTTT.

This clonotype was counted between two and nine times. V usage is TRBV15 and J usage is TRBJ1-5, with D perhaps TRBD1 (6 bases). CDR1 and CDR2 from the germline V gene are LNHNV and YYDKDF (reference sequence). The CDR3 sequence is 17 residues long. Trimming took 0 bases from V and 2 from J, leaving 14 bases between them. The CDR3 DNA reads as TGTGCCACCAGCAGAGATTTGGCAGGGGCCGGCAATCAGCCCCAGCATTTT. As protein: CATSRDLAGAGNQPQHF.

This sequence joins TRBV7-9 and TRBJ1-5, with 9 bases aligning to TRBD1. The CDR3 covers 16 residues. The germline CDR1 and CDR2 sequences are SEHNR and FQNEAQ (reference sequence). The V segment lost 0 bases and the J segment 0 bases; nucleotides outside the gene matches: 0. The CDR3 spells CASSLATGGSNQPQHF. Here the CDR3 DNA reads TGTGCCAGCAGCTTAGCGACAGGGGGTAGCAATCAGCCCCAGCATTTT.

J is TRBJ1-4 and V is TRBV20-1, with D possibly being TRBD1 (5 bases). The V end was cut by 4 bases, the J end by 7 bases, with 16 bases between. The CDR3 runs to 14 residues. Germline lookup yields CDR1 DFQATT and CDR2 SNEGSKA (reference sequence). CDR3: CSAKIGGQAEKLFF. The DNA for the CDR3 is TGCAGTGCTAAGATAGGAGGACAAGCTGAAAAACTGTTTTTT.

This clonotype was counted between two and nine times. The V and J genes are TRBV20-1 and TRBJ2-1; 10 nucleotides align to TRBD2. CDR1 and CDR2 (germline): DFQATT, SNEGSKA (reference sequence). V shed 4 bases and J 4 bases; nucleotides not matched to a gene: 19. This CDR3 contains 19 residues. The chain's CDR3 is CSAIPRGASGRKAYNEQFF. CDR3 nucleotides: TGCAGTGCTATACCAAGGGGGGCTAGCGGGAGAAAGGCGTACAATGAGCAGTTCTTC.

The rearrangement uses TRBV19 and TRBJ1-2, with D tentatively TRBD1 (6 bases). The CDR3 covers 15 residues. V was clipped by 6 bases and J by 6 bases, with 20 bases between them. Germline V CDR1 and CDR2: LNHDA, SQIVND (reference sequence). The CDR3 DNA reads as TGTGCCAGTAGACCGTCGGATGACAGGATTAATGGCTACACCTTC. Residues: CASRPSDDRINGYTF.

This chain joins TRBV27 and TRBJ1-3, with 9 nucleotides matching TRBD1. CDR1 is MNHEY, CDR2 SMNVEV, per germline (reference sequence). The CDR3 is 16 residues long. With V trimmed by 0 bases and J by 3 bases, 3 bases remained unmatched. The CDR3 loop reads CASSLSGTGNGNTIYF. The CDR3 nucleotides read TGTGCCAGCAGTTTATCTGGGACAGGGAATGGAAACACCATATATTTT.

The chain is built from TRBV11-2 and TRBJ2-3; D gene ambiguous. Trimming shortened V by 2 bases and J by 0 bases, and 6 bases separated the two germline ends. This CDR3 has 14 amino acids. From germline, CDR1 is SGHAT and CDR2 FQNNGV. This CDR3 reads CASSLSYSTDTQYF. The CDR3, as DNA: TGTGCCAGCAGCTTAAGCTATAGCACAGATACGCAGTATTTT. The complete variable domain, with remaining parts taken from reference TRBV11-2 and TRBJ2-3, reads EAGVAQSPRYKIIEKRQSVAFWCNPISGHATLYWYQQILGQGPKLLIQFQNNGVVDDSQLPKDRFSAERLKGVDSTLKIQPAKLEDSAVYLCASSLSYSTDTQYFGPGTRLTVL.

This clonotype appeared a few times. V usage is TRBV19 and J usage is TRBJ2-7, with 8 positions matching TRBD2. CDR3 length: 14 amino acids. V was clipped by 10 bases and J by 2 bases; unmatched bases: 10. The germline V gene encodes CDR1 LNHDA and CDR2 SQIVND (reference sequence). CDR3 nucleotides: TGTGCCACCCGTCGGGAGGGGACGACCTACGAGCAGTACTTC. Translated: CATRREGTTYEQYF. Combining the CDR3 with reference TRBV19 and TRBJ2-7 gives the whole variable domain DGGITQSPKYLFRKEGQNVTLSCEQNLNHDAMYWYRQDPGQGLRLIYYSQIVNDFQKGDIAEGYSVSREKKESFPLTVTSAQKNPTAFYLCATRREGTTYEQYFGPGTRLTVT.

This chain connects TRBV19 to TRBJ2-5, with 7 bases aligning to TRBD1. Trimming cost V 6 bases and J 0 bases; bases outside gene matches: 4. The CDR3 covers 14 residues. Per the germline V gene, CDR1 is LNHDA and CDR2 is SQIVND (reference sequence). CDR3 sequence reads: CASRTGTDQETQYF. The CDR3 bases are TGTGCCAGTAGGACCGGGACAGACCAAGAGACCCAGTACTTC.

J is TRBJ2-6 and V is TRBV27; a weak D match, TRBD1 (5 bases). Trimming shortened V by 3 bases and J by 0 bases, and 12 bases separated the two germline ends. Germline lookup yields CDR1 MNHEY and CDR2 SMNVEV (reference sequence). The CDR3 extends over 17 amino acids. CDR3: CASSFKGLSSGANVLTF. The CDR3 nucleotides are TGTGCCAGCAGTTTTAAGGGGCTGAGCTCTGGGGCCAACGTCCTGACTTTC.

In its sample, this clonotype was seen many times. This sequence joins TRBV7-3 and TRBJ2-5, with no clear D. The germline CDR1 and CDR2 sequences are SGHTA and FQGTGA. This CDR3 spans 16 amino acids. V was shortened by 4 bases and J by 3 bases, with 18 bases between the two germline ends. CDR3 sequence reads: CASSSLPGWSKETQYF. CDR3 sequence (DNA): TGTGCCAGCAGCTCGCTCCCCGGCTGGTCTAAAGAGACCCAGTACTTC.

The chain links TRBV20-1 to TRBJ2-3; TRBD2 is a possible D gene (6 bases). Germline V gene sequence: CDR1 DFQATT, CDR2 SNEGSKA (reference sequence). This CDR3 region has 16 residues. The V end was cut by 0 bases, the J end by 2 bases, with 15 bases between. The CDR3 region is CSARDLWDLNTDTQYF. CDR3 DNA: TGCAGTGCTAGAGATTTATGGGACTTAAACACAGATACGCAGTATTTT.

The V and J genes are TRBV24-1 and TRBJ2-1, with D uncertain. This CDR3 is built from 12 residues. Germline CDR1 KGHDR, CDR2 SFDVKD. V was trimmed by 3 bases and J by 4 bases, leaving 3 bases between them. The CDR3 spells CATSDLYNEQFF. DNA for the CDR3: TGTGCCACCAGTGATCTATACAATGAGCAGTTCTTC.

This clonotype was seen more than once but under ten times. This chain uses TRBV5-1 with TRBJ2-2; D tentatively fits TRBD1 or TRBD2 (5 bases each). V lost 4 bases to trimming and J lost 4 bases, with 14 bases between them. Germline lookup yields CDR1 SGHRS and CDR2 YFSETQ. The CDR3 runs 15 residues. The CDR3 is CASSGGPPGTGELFF. Here the CDR3 DNA reads TGCGCCAGCAGCGGGGGTCCCCCGGGCACCGGGGAGCTGTTTTTT.

This clonotype was counted at least ten times. This sequence joins TRBV12-3 or TRBV12-4 and TRBJ2-3; 7 positions match TRBD2. This CDR3 has 16 residues. V gave up 6 bases and J gave up 4 bases; unmatched junction bases: 13. CDR3 region: CASSLLALRSSDTQYF. CDR3 sequence (DNA): TGTGCCAGCAGCTTACTAGCGCTACGTTCCTCAGATACGCAGTATTTT.

This clonotype was seen more than once but under ten times. V and J are TRBV6-2 or TRBV6-3 and TRBJ1-5; D gene unclear. Germline CDR1 MNHEY, CDR2 SVGEGT. The CDR3 extends over 12 amino acids. Between the trimmed V and J ends, which lost 0 bases and 6 bases, there was a span of 3 bases. CDR3 loop: CASSYSFQPQHF. The CDR3 nucleotides read TGTGCCAGCAGTTACTCCTTTCAGCCCCAGCATTTT.

The V gene is TRBV6-4, the J gene TRBJ1-2, with D perhaps TRBD1 (6 bases). The V gene's germline CDR1 is MRHNA and CDR2 SNTAGT. V was cut by 2 bases and J by 4 bases, with 14 bases left in between. The CDR3 spans 15 residues. The CDR3 is CASSDEAGVPYGYTF. The CDR3 DNA is TGTGCCAGCAGTGACGAGGCAGGGGTCCCCTATGGCTACACCTTC.

This chain joins TRBV11-2 and TRBJ1-5, with D uncertain. This CDR3 has 14 residues. Germline-derived CDR1 and CDR2 are SGHAT and FQNNGV. V shed 1 base and J shed 6 bases, with 10 bases lying between them. The CDR3 loop is CASSLGTVGQPQHF. CDR3 DNA: TGTGCCAGCAGCTTAGGCACAGTCGGTCAGCCCCAGCATTTT.

This clonotype was seen a few times. J is TRBJ1-1 and V is TRBV12-3 or TRBV12-4; 10 positions agree with TRBD1. CDR3 length equals 14 residues. The J segment lost 4 bases and the V segment lost 7 bases, leaving 6 bases of the junction unmatched. The CDR3 bases are TGTGCCAGCATCCCGGGACAGGGGAGCACTGAAGCTTTCTTT. Its protein is CASIPGQGSTEAFF.

This clonotype was seen a handful of times. The gene calls are TRBV3-1 and TRBJ2-4; TRBD1 matches at 12 bases. The length of the CDR3 is 17 residues. V lost 5 bases, J lost 1 base, and 6 bases stayed unmatched. The germline gives CDR1 LGHDT, CDR2 YNNKEL (reference sequence). The CDR3 spells CASSGGQGAGAKNIQYF. CDR3 DNA sequence: TGTGCCAGCAGCGGGGGACAGGGGGCGGGTGCCAAAAACATTCAGTACTTC.

This clonotype was seen at least ten times. This chain joins TRBV20-1 and TRBJ2-5, with 7 nucleotides matching TRBD2. V trimming: 5 bases; J trimming: 2 bases; junction bases outside the gene matches: 14. Germline CDR1 and CDR2: DFQATT and SNEGSKA (reference sequence). The CDR3 extends over 16 amino acids. This CDR3 reads CSALWPTSAPQETQYF. The CDR3 DNA reads TGCAGTGCTCTTTGGCCCACTAGCGCCCCACAAGAGACCCAGTACTTC.

This clonotype was found once. The V and J genes are TRBV5-1 and TRBJ1-1; D gene unclear. Per the germline V gene, CDR1 is SGHRS and CDR2 is YFSETQ. V was shortened by 2 bases and J by 1 base, with 9 bases between the two germline ends. The CDR3 runs to 14 residues. The CDR3 protein is CASSFGAENTEAFF. In DNA form, the CDR3 reads TGCGCCAGCAGCTTCGGTGCTGAGAACACTGAAGCTTTCTTT. Together with reference TRBV5-1 and TRBJ1-1, the CDR3 gives the full variable domain: KAGVTQTPRYLIKTRGQQVTLSCSPISGHRSVSWYQQTPGQGLQFLFEYFSETQRNKGNFPGRFSGRQFSNSRSEMNVSTLELGDSALYLCASSFGAENTEAFFGQGTRLTVV.

The J gene is TRBJ1-5, the V gene TRBV20-1; D unresolved. Looked up from germline, CDR1 is DFQATT and CDR2 is SNEGSKA (reference sequence). The CDR3 sequence is 14 residues long. V shed 6 bases and J shed 3 bases, with 15 bases lying between them. In nucleotides, the CDR3 is TGCAGTGCCGAGAGCTCAGGTGTCAATCAGCCCCAGCATTTT. It translates to CSAESSGVNQPQHF.